Listed below are T cell receptor beta chains from one sample, sequenced in a study of blood T cell repertoires in COVID-19. TCRdb keeps only in-frame clones here, not all; method: immunoSEQ multiplex PCR. The table includes 97,000 or so clones, 75% to 85% detected once. The source material was peripheral blood. The receptor set was obtained from a woman aged 80 or older with active or convalescent COVID-19. Both conserved end residues are part of each CDR3. The D gene is left open where the match is weak. Expanded clones get a size class; other rows say once, few or many, or leave the size out.

v_call: TRBV18
d_call: .
j_call: TRBJ1-1
clone_size: .
cdr3_nt: TGTGCCAGCTCACCACGGTTAATAGGGGGGGACATGAACACTGAAGCTTTCTTT
cdr3_aa: CASSPRLIGGDMNTEAFF

v_call: TRBV25-1
d_call: .
j_call: TRBJ2-1
clone_size: .
cdr3_nt: TGTGCCAGCAGTGAAAGTAGGGGATCCTACAATGAGCAGTTCTTC
cdr3_aa: CASSESRGSYNEQFF

v_call: TRBV9
d_call: TRBD1
j_call: TRBJ2-1
clone_size: few
cdr3_nt: TGTGCCAGCAGCGTAGTAGACAGGGGCTATGCTGCTGAGCAGTTCTTC
cdr3_aa: CASSVVDRGYAAEQFF

v_call: TRBV19
d_call: .
j_call: TRBJ1-6
clone_size: .
cdr3_nt: TGTGCCAGTAGTATAAGCTGGAGCTCCTATAATTCACCCCTCCACTTT
cdr3_aa: CASSISWSSYNSPLHF

v_call: TRBV6-5
d_call: TRBD1
j_call: TRBJ2-7
clone_size: .
cdr3_nt: TGTGCCAGCAGAAGGGACAGGGGAGGGACCTACGAGCAGTACTTC
cdr3_aa: CASRRDRGGTYEQYF

v_call: TRBV6-4
d_call: .
j_call: TRBJ1-5
clone_size: .
cdr3_nt: TGTGCCAGCAGTGACCTAGACAGACCCAATCAGCCCCAGCATTTT
cdr3_aa: CASSDLDRPNQPQHF

v_call: TRBV18
d_call: TRBD2
j_call: TRBJ2-1
clone_size: .
cdr3_nt: TGTGCCAGCTCACAAGGGACTAGCGGGAGGAATGAGCAGTTCTTC
cdr3_aa: CASSQGTSGRNEQFF

v_call: TRBV7-9
d_call: .
j_call: TRBJ1-1
clone_size: .
cdr3_nt: TGTGCCAGCAGCTTCCGGGGGAACACTGAAGCTTTCTTT
cdr3_aa: CASSFRGNTEAFF

v_call: TRBV11-1
d_call: TRBD1
j_call: TRBJ2-3
clone_size: .
cdr3_nt: TGTGCCAGCAGCTTTGACAGGGGGGCGGCAGATACGCAGTATTTT
cdr3_aa: CASSFDRGAADTQYF

v_call: TRBV14
d_call: TRBD2
j_call: TRBJ2-7
clone_size: .
cdr3_nt: TGTGCCAGCAGCCAAGGAGCGCGAGCGGGAGTAAGGGGTCCCTACGAGCAGTACTTC
cdr3_aa: CASSQGARAGVRGPYEQYF

v_call: TRBV5-1
d_call: TRBD1
j_call: TRBJ2-7
clone_size: .
cdr3_nt: TGTGCCAGCAGCTTGGCAGGTGGGGACAGGGGTTACGAGCAGTACTTC
cdr3_aa: CASSLAGGDRGYEQYF

v_call: TRBV7-2
d_call: .
j_call: TRBJ1-5
clone_size: few
cdr3_nt: TGTGCCAGCAGCTTAGCCCCAGGGTCGAATCAGCCCCAGCATTTT
cdr3_aa: CASSLAPGSNQPQHF

v_call: TRBV5-1
d_call: .
j_call: TRBJ2-2
clone_size: .
cdr3_nt: TGCGCCAGCAGCTTGGTTGGGGGGATGACGAACACCGGGGAGCTGTTTTTT
cdr3_aa: CASSLVGGMTNTGELFF

v_call: TRBV9
d_call: .
j_call: TRBJ1-1
clone_size: .
cdr3_nt: TGTGCCAGCACCAGGTCCGACACGTTGAACACTGAAGCTTTCTTT
cdr3_aa: CASTRSDTLNTEAFF

v_call: TRBV4-3
d_call: .
j_call: TRBJ1-1
clone_size: .
cdr3_nt: TGCGCCAGCAGCCAAGAACGGGCGGGGATTCGGGACACTGAAGCTTTCTTT
cdr3_aa: CASSQERAGIRDTEAFF

v_call: TRBV2
d_call: .
j_call: TRBJ2-5
clone_size: .
cdr3_nt: TGTGCCAGCAGGGGGCAGGGGTACCGTCAAGAGACCCAGTACTTC
cdr3_aa: CASRGQGYRQETQYF

v_call: TRBV6-5
d_call: .
j_call: TRBJ1-5
clone_size: .
cdr3_nt: TGTGCCAGCAGCCCCCTGGGCAGGAATAATCAGCCCCAGCATTTT
cdr3_aa: CASSPLGRNNQPQHF

v_call: TRBV6-2/TRBV6-3
d_call: TRBD1
j_call: TRBJ2-5
clone_size: .
cdr3_nt: TGTGCCAGCAGTCTCCGGGACAGGGGTTTGAAGACCCAGTACTTC
cdr3_aa: CASSLRDRGLKTQYF

v_call: TRBV7-2
d_call: TRBD1
j_call: TRBJ1-4
clone_size: few
cdr3_nt: TGTGCCAGCAGCTTTCCAACAGGGGTCGACGAAAAACTGTTTTTT
cdr3_aa: CASSFPTGVDEKLFF

v_call: TRBV5-1
d_call: .
j_call: TRBJ2-1
clone_size: .
cdr3_nt: TGTGCCAGCAGCTTGGAGGGCAGGGACTTTGGTGATGAGCAGTTCTTC
cdr3_aa: CASSLEGRDFGDEQFF

v_call: TRBV5-1
d_call: .
j_call: TRBJ1-2
clone_size: .
cdr3_nt: TGCGCCAGCAGGCGGGGCCTCGAATCTTATGGCTACACCTTC
cdr3_aa: CASRRGLESYGYTF

v_call: TRBV6-5
d_call: .
j_call: TRBJ2-1
clone_size: few
cdr3_nt: TGTGCCAGCGGGGAGTTATACAATGAGCAGTTCTTC
cdr3_aa: CASGELYNEQFF